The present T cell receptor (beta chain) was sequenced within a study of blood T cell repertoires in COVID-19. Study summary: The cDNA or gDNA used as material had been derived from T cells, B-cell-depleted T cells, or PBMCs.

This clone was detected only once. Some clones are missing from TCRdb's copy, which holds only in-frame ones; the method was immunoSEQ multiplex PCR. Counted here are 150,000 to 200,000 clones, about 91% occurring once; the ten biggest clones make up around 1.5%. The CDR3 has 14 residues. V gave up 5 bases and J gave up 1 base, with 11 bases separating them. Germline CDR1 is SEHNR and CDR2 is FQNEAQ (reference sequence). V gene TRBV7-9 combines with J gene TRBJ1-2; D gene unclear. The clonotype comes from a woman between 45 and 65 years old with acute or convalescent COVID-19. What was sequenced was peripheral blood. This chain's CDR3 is CASSPTSVNYGYTF. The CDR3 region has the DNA TGTGCCAGCAGCCCTACCTCGGTTAACTATGGCTACACCTTC.